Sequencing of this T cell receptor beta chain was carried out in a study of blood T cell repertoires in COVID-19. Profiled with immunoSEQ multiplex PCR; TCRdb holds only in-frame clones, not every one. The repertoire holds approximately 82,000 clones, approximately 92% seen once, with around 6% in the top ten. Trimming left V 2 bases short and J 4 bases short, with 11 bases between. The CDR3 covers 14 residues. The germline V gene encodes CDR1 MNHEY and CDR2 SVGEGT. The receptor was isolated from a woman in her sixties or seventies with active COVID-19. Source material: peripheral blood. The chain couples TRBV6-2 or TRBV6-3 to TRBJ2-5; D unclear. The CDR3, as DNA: TGTGCCAGCAGTTACACGGTAGCTGCAGAGACCCAGTACTTC. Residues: CASSYTVAAETQYF.